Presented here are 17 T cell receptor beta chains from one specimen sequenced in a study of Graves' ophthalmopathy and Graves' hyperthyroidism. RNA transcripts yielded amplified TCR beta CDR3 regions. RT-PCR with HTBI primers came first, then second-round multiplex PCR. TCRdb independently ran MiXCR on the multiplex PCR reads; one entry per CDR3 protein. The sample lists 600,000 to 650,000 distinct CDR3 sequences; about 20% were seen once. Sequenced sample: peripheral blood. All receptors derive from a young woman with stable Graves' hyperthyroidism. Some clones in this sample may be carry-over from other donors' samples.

This CDR3 is CASRPPAPDIRAYGYTF. CDR3 coding DNA: TGTGCCAGCAGACCACCTGCCCCGGACATACGGGCGTATGGCTACACCTTC. This rearrangement joins TRBV6-2 or TRBV6-3 to TRBJ1-2; tentatively, D is TRBD1 (5 bases). Germline-derived CDR1 and CDR2 are MNHEY and SVGEGT. The CDR3 is 17 residues long. The ends were cut back, 6 bases at V and 5 bases at J, with 25 bases in the middle.

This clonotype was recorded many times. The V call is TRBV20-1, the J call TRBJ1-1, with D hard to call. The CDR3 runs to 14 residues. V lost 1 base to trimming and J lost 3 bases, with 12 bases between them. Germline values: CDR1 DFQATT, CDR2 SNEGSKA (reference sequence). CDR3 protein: CSARGSPRDTEAFF. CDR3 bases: TGCAGTGCTAGAGGGTCGCCCCGGGACACTGAAGCTTTCTTT.

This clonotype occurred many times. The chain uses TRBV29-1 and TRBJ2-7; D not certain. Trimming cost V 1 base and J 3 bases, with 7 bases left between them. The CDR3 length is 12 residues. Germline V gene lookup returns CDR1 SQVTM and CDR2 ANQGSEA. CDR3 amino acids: CSVEGPNYEQYF. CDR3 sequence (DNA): TGCAGCGTTGAAGGACCCAACTACGAGCAGTACTTC.

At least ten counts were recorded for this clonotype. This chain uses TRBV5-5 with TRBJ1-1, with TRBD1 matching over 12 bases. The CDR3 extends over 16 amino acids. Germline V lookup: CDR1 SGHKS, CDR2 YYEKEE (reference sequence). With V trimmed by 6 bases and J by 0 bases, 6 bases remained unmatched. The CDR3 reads CASTPGQGAMNTEAFF. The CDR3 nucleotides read TGTGCCAGCACCCCGGGACAGGGGGCTATGAACACTGAAGCTTTCTTT.

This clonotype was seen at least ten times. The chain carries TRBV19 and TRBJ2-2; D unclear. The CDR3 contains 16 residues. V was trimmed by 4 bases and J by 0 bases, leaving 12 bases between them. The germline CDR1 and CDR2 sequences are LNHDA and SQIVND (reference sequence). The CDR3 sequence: CASSNPGGANTGELFF. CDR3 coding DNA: TGTGCCAGTAGTAATCCCGGTGGCGCGAACACCGGGGAGCTGTTTTTT. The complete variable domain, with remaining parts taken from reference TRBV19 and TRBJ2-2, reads DGGITQSPKYLFRKEGQNVTLSCEQNLNHDAMYWYRQDPGQGLRLIYYSQIVNDFQKGDIAEGYSVSREKKESFPLTVTSAQKNPTAFYLCASSNPGGANTGELFFGEGSRLTVL.

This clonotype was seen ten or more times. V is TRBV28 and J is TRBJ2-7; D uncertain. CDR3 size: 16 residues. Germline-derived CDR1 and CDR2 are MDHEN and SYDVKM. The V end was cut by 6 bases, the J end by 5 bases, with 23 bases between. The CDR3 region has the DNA TGTGCCAGCAGCCCCCTTATGGCCCGTATTCGAGACGAGCAGTACTTC. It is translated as CASSPLMARIRDEQYF. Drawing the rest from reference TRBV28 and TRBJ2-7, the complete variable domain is DVKVTQSSRYLVKRTGEKVFLECVQDMDHENMFWYRQDPGLGLRLIYFSYDVKMKEKGDIPEGYSVSREKKERFSLILESASTNQTSMYLCASSPLMARIRDEQYFGPGTRLTVT.

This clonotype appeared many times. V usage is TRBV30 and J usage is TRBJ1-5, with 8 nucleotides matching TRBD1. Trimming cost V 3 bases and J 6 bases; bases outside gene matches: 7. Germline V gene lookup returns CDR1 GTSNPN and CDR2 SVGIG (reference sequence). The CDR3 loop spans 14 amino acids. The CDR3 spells CAWSRTGLGQPQHF. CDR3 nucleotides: TGTGCCTGGAGCCGGACAGGGCTAGGTCAGCCCCAGCATTTT.

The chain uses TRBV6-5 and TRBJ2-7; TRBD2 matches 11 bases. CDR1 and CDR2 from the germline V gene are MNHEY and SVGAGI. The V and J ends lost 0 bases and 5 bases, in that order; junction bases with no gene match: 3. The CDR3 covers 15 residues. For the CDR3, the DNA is TGTGCCAGCAGTTACTCGACGACTAGCGGGAACGAGCAGTACTTC. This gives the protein CASSYSTTSGNEQYF.

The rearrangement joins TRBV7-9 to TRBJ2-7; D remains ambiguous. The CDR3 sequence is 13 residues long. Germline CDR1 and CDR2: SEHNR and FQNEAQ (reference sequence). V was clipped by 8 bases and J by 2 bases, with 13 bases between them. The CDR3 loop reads CASRASHAYEQYF. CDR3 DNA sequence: TGTGCCAGCCGCGCGAGTCATGCCTACGAGCAGTACTTC.

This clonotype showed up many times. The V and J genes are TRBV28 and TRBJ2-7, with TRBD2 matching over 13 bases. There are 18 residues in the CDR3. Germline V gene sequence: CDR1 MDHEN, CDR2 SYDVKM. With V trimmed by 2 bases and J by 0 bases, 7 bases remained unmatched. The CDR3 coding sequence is TGTGCCAGCAGTTTAAACCCGGGACTAGCGGGGAGCTCCTACGAGCAGTACTTC. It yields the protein CASSLNPGLAGSSYEQYF.

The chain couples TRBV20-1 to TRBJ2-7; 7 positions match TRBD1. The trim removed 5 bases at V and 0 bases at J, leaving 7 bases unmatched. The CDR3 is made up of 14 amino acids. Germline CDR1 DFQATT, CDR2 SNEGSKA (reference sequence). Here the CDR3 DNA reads TGCAGTGCTTCAGACCGGGACAGCTCCTACGAGCAGTACTTC. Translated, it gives CSASDRDSSYEQYF.

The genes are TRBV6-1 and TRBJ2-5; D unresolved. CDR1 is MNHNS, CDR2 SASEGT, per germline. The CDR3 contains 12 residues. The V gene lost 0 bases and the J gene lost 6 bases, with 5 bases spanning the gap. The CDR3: CASSEAQKTQYF. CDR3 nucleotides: TGTGCCAGCAGTGAAGCGCAGAAGACCCAGTACTTC.

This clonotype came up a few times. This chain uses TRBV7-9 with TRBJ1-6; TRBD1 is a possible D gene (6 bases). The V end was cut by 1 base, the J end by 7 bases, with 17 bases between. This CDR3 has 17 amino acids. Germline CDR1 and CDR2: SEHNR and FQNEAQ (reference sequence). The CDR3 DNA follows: TGTGCCAGCAGCTTAGTAGGGTCCGGGACACTAAATTCACCCCTCCACTTT. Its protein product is CASSLVGSGTLNSPLHF.

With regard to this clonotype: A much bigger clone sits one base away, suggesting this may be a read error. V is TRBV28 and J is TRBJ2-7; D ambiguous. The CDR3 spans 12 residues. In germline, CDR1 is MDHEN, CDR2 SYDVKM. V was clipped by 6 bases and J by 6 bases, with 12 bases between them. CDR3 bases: TGTGCCAGCAGCCCGCGGAAAGGCGAGCAGTACGTC. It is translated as CASSPRKGEQYV.

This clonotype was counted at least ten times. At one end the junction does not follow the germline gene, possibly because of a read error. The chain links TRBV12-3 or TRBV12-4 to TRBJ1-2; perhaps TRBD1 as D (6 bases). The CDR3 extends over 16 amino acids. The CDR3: CASSFGRQEPNYGCTF. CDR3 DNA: TGTGCCAGCAGTTTCGGACGACAGGAACCTAACTATGGCTGCACCTTC.

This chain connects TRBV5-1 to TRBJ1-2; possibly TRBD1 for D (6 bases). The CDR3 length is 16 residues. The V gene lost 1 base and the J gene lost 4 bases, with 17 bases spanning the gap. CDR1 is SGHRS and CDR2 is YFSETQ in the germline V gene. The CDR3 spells CASSLTGSELTYGYTF. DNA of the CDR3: TGCGCCAGCAGCTTGACAGGGTCGGAGCTTACCTATGGCTACACCTTC.

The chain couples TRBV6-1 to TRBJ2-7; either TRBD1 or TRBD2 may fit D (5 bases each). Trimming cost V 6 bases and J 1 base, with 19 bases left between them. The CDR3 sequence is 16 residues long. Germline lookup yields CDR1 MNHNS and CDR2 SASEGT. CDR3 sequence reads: CASRPTRDRWSYEQYF. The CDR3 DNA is TGTGCCAGCAGACCCACTCGGGACCGATGGTCCTACGAGCAGTACTTC.